A selection of T cell receptor beta chains follows, all from one sample in a study of follicular helper T cells after annual influenza vaccination. Repertoires were generated with immunoSEQ multiplex PCR, while TCRdb's copy carries only in-frame clones and drops some. Among more than 4,000 clones listed, roughly four fifths were seen once. The sample consisted of CXCR5+ CD38- circulating T follicular helper cells from blood, taken 7 days after influenza vaccination. These receptors were collected from an adult who received the influenza vaccine. CDR3s include the opening cysteine and the closing phenylalanine or tryptophan. A D gene is named only where the DNA matches it firmly. For some rows the clone size is stated as once, few or many, or as a class when expanded; others skip it.

>TRBV5-1|TRBJ1-2|-|TRBD1
TGCGCCAGCAGCTTAACAGGGGAGTCCGGCTACACCTTC
CASSLTGESGYTF
>TRBV4-3|TRBJ1-6|-|-
TGCGCCAGCAGCCCTGGGGGGGGATCACCCCTCCACTTT
CASSPGGGSPLHF
>TRBV6-6|TRBJ2-5|-|-
TGTGCCAGCAGTTACTCGCTAGGGAGGGGGGAGACCCAGTACTTC
CASSYSLGRGETQYF
>TRBV4-2|TRBJ2-5|-|TRBD1
TGTGCCAGCAGCCAGACTGGGGGGACAGGGTCGGTCAAAGAGACCCAGTACTTC
CASSQTGGTGSVKETQYF
>TRBV28|TRBJ1-1|-|-
TGTGCCAGCAGTTCGGGACGGAACACTGAAGCTTTCTTT
CASSSGRNTEAFF
>TRBV11-2|TRBJ1-1|once|-
TGTGCCAGCAGCTTGAACAGGCTGAACACTGAAGCTTTCTTT
CASSLNRLNTEAFF
>TRBV7-8|TRBJ2-3|-|-
TGTGCCAGCGAGGTAGGACGGGCGATGACAGATACGCAGTATTTT
CASEVGRAMTDTQYF
>TRBV11-2|TRBJ2-1|-|TRBD2
TGTGCCAGCAGCTTAGTCCGGACTAGCGGGGGGGCCAGGAATGAGCAGTTCTTC
CASSLVRTSGGARNEQFF
>TRBV2|TRBJ2-3|-|TRBD2
TGTGCCAGCAGTGACGGGGGGTCGGGAGATACGCAGTATTTT
CASSDGGSGDTQYF
>TRBV15|TRBJ2-5|once|-
TGTGCCACCAGCAGAGATACGGGACATCAAGAGACCCAGTACTTC
CATSRDTGHQETQYF
>TRBV6-5|TRBJ2-1|-|TRBD1
TGTGCCAGCAGTTACTTACCGGGACAGGGTGGGCATGAGCAGTTCTTC
CASSYLPGQGGHEQFF
>TRBV6-5|TRBJ2-5|-|-
TGTGCCAGCAGCCCCACAGGAATGGAGACCCAGTACTTC
CASSPTGMETQYF
>TRBV18|TRBJ2-3|-|TRBD2
TGTGCCAGCTCACCAAGTGGCGGGGGTAGCACAGATACGCAGTATTTT
CASSPSGGGSTDTQYF
>TRBV2|TRBJ1-5|-|-
TGTGCCAGCAGTGGACAGGTCCACAATCAGCCCCAGCATTTT
CASSGQVHNQPQHF
>TRBV30|TRBJ1-2|-|-
TGTGCCTGGGGGACGGTTTATGGCTACACCTTC
CAWGTVYGYTF
>TRBV6-6|TRBJ1-2|once|TRBD1
TGTGCCAGCAGTTACGGGGGGGGCAGGGGGCTAAGGTACACCTTC
CASSYGGGRGLRYTF
>TRBV7-6|TRBJ2-3|-|-
TGTGCCAGCAGCTCAGTAGGGGTAGCAGATACGCAGTATTTT
CASSSVGVADTQYF
>TRBV28|TRBJ1-5|few|-
TGTGCCAGCAGCCCCCTTGCGGGGTGGGTTCAGCCCCAGCATTTT
CASSPLAGWVQPQHF
>TRBV19|TRBJ1-2|-|TRBD1
TGTGCCAGTAGTACAGGACAGGGGGCGTATGGCTACACCTTC
CASSTGQGAYGYTF
>TRBV6-5|TRBJ2-3|-|-
TGTGCCAGCAGTTACGCCCAATCAATGGATACGCAGTATTTT
CASSYAQSMDTQYF
>TRBV5-1|TRBJ1-1|-|-
TGCGCCAGCAGCTTGGGGAGTCGGGACACTGAAGCTTTCTTT
CASSLGSRDTEAFF
>TRBV4-1|TRBJ2-7|few|-
TGCGCCAGCAGCCAAGATCTGGACCCGGGATACTACGAGCAGTACTTC
CASSQDLDPGYYEQYF
>TRBV18|TRBJ2-6|-|-
TGTGCCAGCTCACCCCAGGGTGGGGGTTCTGGGGCCAACGTCCTGACTTTC
CASSPQGGGSGANVLTF
>TRBV27|TRBJ1-2|few|-
TGTGCCAGCAGTTTGTCTTCTAACTATGGCTACACCTTC
CASSLSSNYGYTF
>TRBV6-9|TRBJ1-1|-|TRBD1
TGTGCCAGCAGTCCTCTTCGACAGGGTATGGGCACTGAAGCTTTCTTT
CASSPLRQGMGTEAFF
>TRBV18|TRBJ2-5|-|TRBD2
TGTGCCAGCTCACCACGGGAACTAGCGGGAGTTACAGAGACCCAGTACTTC
CASSPRELAGVTETQYF
>TRBV19|TRBJ2-1|-|-
TGTGCCAGTAGTATAGCCCTTAATTTGCCAGCCGAGCAGTTCTTC
CASSIALNLPAEQFF
>TRBV11-1|TRBJ2-1|-|-
TGTGCCAGCAGCTTACGGGTCATTGGGCAGCTCTCTAATGAGCAGTTCTTC
CASSLRVIGQLSNEQFF
>TRBV5-1|TRBJ2-1|-|-
TGCGCCAGCAGCTTGATTGGCCACAGAGACGGGCAGTTCTTC
CASSLIGHRDGQFF
>TRBV7-9|TRBJ1-1|-|-
TGTGCCAGCAGCTCTTGGGGGCTGGAAGCTTTCTTT
CASSSWGLEAFF
>TRBV5-6|TRBJ1-2|-|-
TGTGCCAGCAGCTTGGGGGGGATTGGTTCCTATGGCTACACCTTC
CASSLGGIGSYGYTF
>TRBV18|TRBJ2-5|-|-
TGTGCCAGCTCACCATTAGGGGGGTCGGAGACCCAGTACTTC
CASSPLGGSETQYF
>TRBV11-2|TRBJ2-2|-|-
TGTGCCAGCAGCCCCACCCATATGAACACCGGGGAGCTGTTTTTT
CASSPTHMNTGELFF
>TRBV7-2|TRBJ1-6|-|-
TGTGCCAGCAGCTTAGGACAGCCTCCCCTCCACTTT
CASSLGQPPLHF
>TRBV4-1|TRBJ1-4|-|-
TGCGCCAGCAGCCCCCCGACAGAAAATTATGAAAAACTGTTTTTT
CASSPPTENYEKLFF
>TRBV19|TRBJ2-2|-|-
TGTGCCAGTAGTATTAGGAGGGGTGACACCGGGGAGCTGTTTTTT
CASSIRRGDTGELFF
>TRBV7-9|TRBJ1-6|-|-
TGTGCCAGCACCAAATTCGTTGGTTTGGGGGGGCAGAATTCACCCCTCCACTTT
CASTKFVGLGGQNSPLHF
>TRBV11-2|TRBJ1-5|-|-
TGTGCCAGCGGGGGGGGGAAAGATCAGCCCCAGCATTTT
CASGGGKDQPQHF
>TRBV19|TRBJ2-1|few|-
TGTGCCAGTAGTATTCGAGGGAAGGGTCCCGGGGATGAGCAGTTCTTC
CASSIRGKGPGDEQFF
>TRBV30|TRBJ2-7|-|TRBD2
TGTGCCTGGAGTCGGGGGGATCTTTACGAGCAGTACTTC
CAWSRGDLYEQYF
>TRBV6-5|TRBJ1-3|-|TRBD1
TGTGCCAGCAGCGGAGGACAGGCTTCTGGAAACACCATATATTTT
CASSGGQASGNTIYF
>TRBV4-3|TRBJ1-2|-|TRBD1
TGCGCCAGCAGCCAGGCGGGACAGGGACATTATGGCTACACCTTC
CASSQAGQGHYGYTF
>TRBV7-9|TRBJ1-5|few|-
TGTGCCAGCAGCTTAGCGAGCAGGGGCGATCAGCCCCAGCATTTT
CASSLASRGDQPQHF
>TRBV11-3|TRBJ1-1|few|-
TGTGCCAGCAGCTTCTTCTTGAACACTGAAGCTTTCTTT
CASSFFLNTEAFF
>TRBV9|TRBJ2-5|-|-
TGTGCCAGCAGCGTAGGACGGTTCCAAGAGACCCAGTACTTC
CASSVGRFQETQYF
>TRBV9|TRBJ2-1|-|TRBD1
TGTGCCAGCAGCCCACGGACAGGGAGCTCCTACAATGAGCAGTTCTTC
CASSPRTGSSYNEQFF
>TRBV10-3|TRBJ2-3|-|TRBD2
TGTGCCATCAGTGAGTCGAGGCTTAGCGGGACACCAGATACGCAGTATTTT
CAISESRLSGTPDTQYF
>TRBV30|TRBJ2-5|-|-
TGTGCCTGGAGTGAGGGTGGGACCCAGTACTTC
CAWSEGGTQYF
>TRBV6-1|TRBJ1-2|-|TRBD1
TGTGCCAGCAGTGAAATAGGACAGGGAGGTAAAGGCTATGGCTACACCTTC
CASSEIGQGGKGYGYTF
>TRBV10-3|TRBJ1-2|-|-
TGTGCCATCAGTGAGTCGACTCTACGCCCAGGGGACTATGGCTACACCTTC
CAISESTLRPGDYGYTF
>TRBV11-2|TRBJ2-3|-|-
TGTGCCAGCAGCCCGGTGGGCGCCCTCCTGGATACGCAGTATTTT
CASSPVGALLDTQYF
>TRBV18|TRBJ2-2|-|TRBD1
TGTGCCAGCTCGACGGGACAGCCGAACACCGGGGAGCTGTTTTTT
CASSTGQPNTGELFF
>TRBV19|TRBJ1-5|-|TRBD1
TGTGCCAGTAGTATAGATACAGGGGGTAATCAGCCCCAGCATTTT
CASSIDTGGNQPQHF